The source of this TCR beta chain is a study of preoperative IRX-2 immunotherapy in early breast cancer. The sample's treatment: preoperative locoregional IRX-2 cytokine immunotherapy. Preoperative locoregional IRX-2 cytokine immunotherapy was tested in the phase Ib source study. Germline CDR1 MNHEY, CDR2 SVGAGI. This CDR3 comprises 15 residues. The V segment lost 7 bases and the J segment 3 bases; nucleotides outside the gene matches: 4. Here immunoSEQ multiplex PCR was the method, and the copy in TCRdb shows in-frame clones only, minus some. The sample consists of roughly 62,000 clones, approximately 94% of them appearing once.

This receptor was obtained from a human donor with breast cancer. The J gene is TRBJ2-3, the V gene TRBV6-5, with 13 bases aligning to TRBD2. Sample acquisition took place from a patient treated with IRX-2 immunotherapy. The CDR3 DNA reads TGTGCCAGCAATATACTAGCGGGAGGGACAGATACGCAGTATTTT. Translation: CASNILAGGTDTQYF.